This is a list of T cell receptor beta chains from one sample in a study of blood T cell repertoires in COVID-19. The repertoire was sequenced with immunoSEQ multiplex PCR; TCRdb's copy has only in-frame clones and lacks some. The data hold 97,000 or so clones, with 70% to 90% observed a single time. Material for sequencing was peripheral blood. These receptor sequences come from a middle-aged man with active or convalescent COVID-19. The CDR3 runs from the conserved cysteine through the conserved F or W. Fields, in order: clone size, D gene, J gene, V gene, CDR3 protein, CDR3 DNA. D genes are given only for firm matches. Clone sizes are given selectively: once, few, many, or a class where the clone is expanded.

clone_size: .; d_call: .; j_call: TRBJ1-6; v_call: TRBV28; cdr3_aa: CASSLSSQAPNSPLHF; cdr3_nt: TGTGCCAGCAGTTTATCATCACAGGCCCCTAATTCACCCCTCCACTTT
clone_size: .; d_call: .; j_call: TRBJ1-2; v_call: TRBV6-5; cdr3_aa: CASSSTDNYGYTF; cdr3_nt: TGTGCCAGCAGCTCGACAGATAACTATGGCTACACCTTC
clone_size: .; d_call: TRBD1; j_call: TRBJ1-1; v_call: TRBV7-2; cdr3_aa: CASSLGAGGTEAFF; cdr3_nt: TGTGCCAGCAGCTTAGGAGCAGGGGGCACTGAAGCTTTCTTT
clone_size: few; d_call: TRBD2; j_call: TRBJ2-7; v_call: TRBV18; cdr3_aa: CASSPARGGLAGAYEQYF; cdr3_nt: TGTGCCAGCTCACCAGCCAGGGGAGGACTAGCGGGTGCCTACGAGCAGTACTTC
clone_size: .; d_call: .; j_call: TRBJ1-2; v_call: TRBV19; cdr3_aa: CASNDRWDYGYTF; cdr3_nt: TGTGCCAGTAACGACAGATGGGACTATGGCTACACCTTC
clone_size: .; d_call: .; j_call: TRBJ2-4; v_call: TRBV21-1; cdr3_aa: CASSKQGQGGSRTKNIQYF; cdr3_nt: TGTGCCAGCAGCAAGCAAGGACAGGGAGGGTCTAGAACCAAAAACATTCAGTACTTC
clone_size: .; d_call: .; j_call: TRBJ1-1; v_call: TRBV15; cdr3_aa: CATRTPGVTEAFF; cdr3_nt: TGTGCCACCAGGACCCCGGGGGTCACTGAAGCTTTCTTT
clone_size: .; d_call: .; j_call: TRBJ1-1; v_call: TRBV20-1; cdr3_aa: CSASETGPPTEAFF; cdr3_nt: TGCAGTGCTAGTGAAACAGGTCCTCCCACTGAAGCTTTCTTT
clone_size: .; d_call: TRBD1; j_call: TRBJ2-2; v_call: TRBV5-4; cdr3_aa: CASSQGAGTGELFF; cdr3_nt: TGTGCCAGCAGTCAGGGGGCTGGCACCGGGGAGCTGTTTTTT
clone_size: .; d_call: .; j_call: TRBJ2-5; v_call: TRBV19; cdr3_aa: CASSSSKETQYF; cdr3_nt: TGTGCCAGTTCGAGTTCCAAGGAGACCCAGTACTTC
clone_size: .; d_call: .; j_call: TRBJ1-1; v_call: TRBV19; cdr3_aa: CASSITGVNTEAFF; cdr3_nt: TGTGCCAGTAGTATAACCGGAGTGAACACTGAAGCTTTCTTT
clone_size: .; d_call: TRBD1; j_call: TRBJ2-5; v_call: TRBV12-3/TRBV12-4; cdr3_aa: CASSLGTAKTQYF; cdr3_nt: TGTGCCAGCTCACTTGGGACAGCGAAGACCCAGTACTTC
clone_size: .; d_call: .; j_call: TRBJ1-6; v_call: TRBV2; cdr3_aa: CASSDQGKNSPLHF; cdr3_nt: TGTGCCAGCAGTGATCAGGGTAAAAATTCACCCCTCCACTTT
clone_size: .; d_call: TRBD1; j_call: TRBJ1-5; v_call: TRBV27; cdr3_aa: CASRQGTVGNQPQHF; cdr3_nt: TGTGCCAGCAGACAAGGGACAGTCGGCAATCAGCCCCAGCATTTT
clone_size: .; d_call: TRBD1; j_call: TRBJ1-4; v_call: TRBV14; cdr3_aa: CASSQPLGTGGEKLFF; cdr3_nt: TGTGCCAGCAGCCAACCACTCGGGACAGGGGGTGAAAAACTGTTTTTT
clone_size: .; d_call: .; j_call: TRBJ1-4; v_call: TRBV5-1; cdr3_aa: CASSAGGATNEKLFF; cdr3_nt: TGCGCCAGCAGCGCTGGCGGAGCAACTAATGAAAAACTGTTTTTT
clone_size: .; d_call: TRBD2; j_call: TRBJ2-5; v_call: TRBV19; cdr3_aa: CASTLAGVGTQYF; cdr3_nt: TGTGCCAGTACCCTAGCGGGGGTTGGGACCCAGTACTTC
clone_size: .; d_call: .; j_call: TRBJ1-2; v_call: TRBV15; cdr3_aa: CATRQGPNYGYTF; cdr3_nt: TGTGCCACCAGACAGGGCCCCAACTATGGCTACACCTTC